This T cell receptor (beta chain) emerged from a study of shared clonotypes between healthy human individuals. The CDR3 is 12 amino acids. Original methodology: ImmunoSEQ only sent back junction sequences with no quality scores, so filtering was done differently. Profiled with immunoSEQ multiplex PCR; TCRdb holds only in-frame clones, not every one. V and J calls and clone size are copied from that table; D and trimming were computed from the DNA. This table has over 2 million clones, just under 95% appearing once. CD4+ cells yielded CD45RA+ naive and CD45RA-negative memory subsets. Sequences were obtained from naive CD4+ T cells from PBMCs. Subset of the sample: CD45RA+ positively selected. The V gene is TRBV21-1, the J gene TRBJ2-7. TRBV21-1 is shown as a pseudogene. This receptor was identified in a man younger than 35 in good health. Some clones in this sample may be carry-over from other donors' samples. CDR3 region: CASITSGYEQYF. The CDR3 DNA is TGTGCCAGCATCACGAGTGGATACGAGCAGTACTTC.